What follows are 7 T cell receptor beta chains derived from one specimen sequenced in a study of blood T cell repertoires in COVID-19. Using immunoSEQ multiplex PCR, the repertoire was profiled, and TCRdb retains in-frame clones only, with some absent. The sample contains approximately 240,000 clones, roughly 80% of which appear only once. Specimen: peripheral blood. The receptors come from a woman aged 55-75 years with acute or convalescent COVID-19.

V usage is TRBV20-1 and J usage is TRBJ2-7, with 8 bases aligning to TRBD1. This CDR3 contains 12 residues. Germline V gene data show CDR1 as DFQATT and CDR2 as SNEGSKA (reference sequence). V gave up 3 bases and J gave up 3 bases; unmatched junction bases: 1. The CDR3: CSASDRGYEQYF. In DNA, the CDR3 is TGCAGTGCTAGTGACAGGGGCTACGAGCAGTACTTC.

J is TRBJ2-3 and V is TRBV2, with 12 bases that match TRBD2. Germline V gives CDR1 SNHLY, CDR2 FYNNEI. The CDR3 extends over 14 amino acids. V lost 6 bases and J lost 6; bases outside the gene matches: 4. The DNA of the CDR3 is TGTGCCAGCAGCGGACTAGCGGGGAAGGATACGCAGTATTTT. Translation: CASSGLAGKDTQYF.

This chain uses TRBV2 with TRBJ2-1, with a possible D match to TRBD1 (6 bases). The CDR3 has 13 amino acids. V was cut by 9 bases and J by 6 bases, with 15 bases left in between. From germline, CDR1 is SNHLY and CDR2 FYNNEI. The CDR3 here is CASVPYRANEQFF. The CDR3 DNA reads TGTGCCAGTGTTCCATACAGGGCCAATGAGCAGTTCTTC.

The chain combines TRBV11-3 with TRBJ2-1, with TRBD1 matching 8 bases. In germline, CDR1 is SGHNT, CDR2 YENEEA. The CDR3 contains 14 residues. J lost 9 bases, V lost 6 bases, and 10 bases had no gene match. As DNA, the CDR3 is TGTGCCAGCAGTTGGCGGACAGGGTCGGCTGAGCAGTTCTTC. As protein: CASSWRTGSAEQFF.

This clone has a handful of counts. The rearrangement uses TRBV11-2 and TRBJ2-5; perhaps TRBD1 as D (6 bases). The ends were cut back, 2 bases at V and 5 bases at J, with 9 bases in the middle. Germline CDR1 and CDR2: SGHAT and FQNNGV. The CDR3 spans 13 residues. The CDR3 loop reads CASSLQGMETQYF. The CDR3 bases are TGTGCCAGCAGCTTACAGGGGATGGAGACCCAGTACTTC.

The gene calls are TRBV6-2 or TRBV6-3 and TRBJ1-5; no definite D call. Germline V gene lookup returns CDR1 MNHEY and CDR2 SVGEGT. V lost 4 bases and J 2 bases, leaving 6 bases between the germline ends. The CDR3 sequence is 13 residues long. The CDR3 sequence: CASSFAGNQPQHF. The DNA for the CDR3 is TGTGCCAGCAGTTTCGCGGGCAATCAGCCCCAGCATTTT.

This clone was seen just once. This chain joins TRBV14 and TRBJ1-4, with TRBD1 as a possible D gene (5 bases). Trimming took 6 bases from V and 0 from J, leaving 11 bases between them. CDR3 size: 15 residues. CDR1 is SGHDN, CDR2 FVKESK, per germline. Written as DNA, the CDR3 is TGTGCCAGCAGGAAGGGGACTGCAACTAATGAAAAACTGTTTTTT. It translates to CASRKGTATNEKLFF.